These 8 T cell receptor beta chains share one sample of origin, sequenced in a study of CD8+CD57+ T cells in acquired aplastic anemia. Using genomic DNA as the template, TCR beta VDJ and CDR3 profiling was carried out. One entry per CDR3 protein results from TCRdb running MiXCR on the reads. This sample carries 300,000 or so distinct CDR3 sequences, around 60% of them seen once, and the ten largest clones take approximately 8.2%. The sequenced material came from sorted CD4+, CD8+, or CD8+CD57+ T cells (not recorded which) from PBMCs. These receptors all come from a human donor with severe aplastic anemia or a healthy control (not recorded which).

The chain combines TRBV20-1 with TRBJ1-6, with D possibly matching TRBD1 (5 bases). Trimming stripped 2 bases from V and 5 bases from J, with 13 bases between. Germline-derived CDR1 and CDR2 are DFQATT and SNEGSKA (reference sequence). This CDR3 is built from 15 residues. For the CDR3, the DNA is TGCAGTGCTAGAAGCCCTGCAGGGAATAATTCACCCCTCCACTTT. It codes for CSARSPAGNNSPLHF.

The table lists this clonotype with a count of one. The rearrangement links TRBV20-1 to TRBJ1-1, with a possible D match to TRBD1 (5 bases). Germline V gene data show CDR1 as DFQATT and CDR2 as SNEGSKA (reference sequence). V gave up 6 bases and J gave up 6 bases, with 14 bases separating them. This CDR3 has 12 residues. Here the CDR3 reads CSAPDSKSEAFF. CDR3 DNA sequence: TGCAGTGCACCCGACAGTAAGTCTGAAGCTTTCTTT.

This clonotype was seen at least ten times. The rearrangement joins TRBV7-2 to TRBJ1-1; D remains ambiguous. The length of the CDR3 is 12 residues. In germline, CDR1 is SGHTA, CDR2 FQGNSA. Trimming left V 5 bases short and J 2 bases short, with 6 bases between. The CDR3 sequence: CASSRGNTEAFF. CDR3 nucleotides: TGTGCCAGCAGCCGAGGAAACACTGAAGCTTTCTTT.

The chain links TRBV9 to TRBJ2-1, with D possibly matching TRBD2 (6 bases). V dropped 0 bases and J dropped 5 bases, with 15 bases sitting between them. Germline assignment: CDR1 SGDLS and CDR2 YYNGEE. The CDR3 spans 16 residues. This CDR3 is CASSVGGAGRHNEQFF. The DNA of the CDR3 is TGTGCCAGCAGCGTAGGAGGGGCGGGGAGACACAATGAGCAGTTCTTC.

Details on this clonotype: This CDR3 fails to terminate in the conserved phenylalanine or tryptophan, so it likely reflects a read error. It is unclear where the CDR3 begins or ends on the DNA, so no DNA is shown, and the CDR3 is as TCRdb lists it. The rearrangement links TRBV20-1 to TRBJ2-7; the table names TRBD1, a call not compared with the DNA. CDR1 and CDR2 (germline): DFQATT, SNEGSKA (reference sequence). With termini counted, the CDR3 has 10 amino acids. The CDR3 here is CSAFAGTEYT.

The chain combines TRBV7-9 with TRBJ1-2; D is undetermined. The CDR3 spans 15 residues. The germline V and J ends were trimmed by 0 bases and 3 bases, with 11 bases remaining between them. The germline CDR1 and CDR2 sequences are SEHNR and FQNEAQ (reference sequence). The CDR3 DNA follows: TGTGCCAGCAGCTTAGCCGGGTCTGTTCACTATGGCTACACCTTC. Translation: CASSLAGSVHYGYTF.

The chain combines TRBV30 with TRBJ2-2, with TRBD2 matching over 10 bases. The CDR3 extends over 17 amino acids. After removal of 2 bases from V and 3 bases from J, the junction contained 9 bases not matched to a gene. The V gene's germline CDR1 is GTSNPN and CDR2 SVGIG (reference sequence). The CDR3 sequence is CAWSPYRTSGHTGELFF. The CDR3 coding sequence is TGTGCCTGGAGTCCTTACAGGACTAGCGGACACACCGGGGAGCTGTTTTTT.

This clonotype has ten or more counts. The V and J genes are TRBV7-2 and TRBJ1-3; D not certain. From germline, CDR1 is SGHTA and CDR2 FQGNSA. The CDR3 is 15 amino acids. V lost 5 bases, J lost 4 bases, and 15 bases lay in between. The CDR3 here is CASSPGVGRGNTIYF. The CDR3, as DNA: TGTGCCAGCAGCCCGGGAGTAGGGCGCGGAAACACCATATATTTT.